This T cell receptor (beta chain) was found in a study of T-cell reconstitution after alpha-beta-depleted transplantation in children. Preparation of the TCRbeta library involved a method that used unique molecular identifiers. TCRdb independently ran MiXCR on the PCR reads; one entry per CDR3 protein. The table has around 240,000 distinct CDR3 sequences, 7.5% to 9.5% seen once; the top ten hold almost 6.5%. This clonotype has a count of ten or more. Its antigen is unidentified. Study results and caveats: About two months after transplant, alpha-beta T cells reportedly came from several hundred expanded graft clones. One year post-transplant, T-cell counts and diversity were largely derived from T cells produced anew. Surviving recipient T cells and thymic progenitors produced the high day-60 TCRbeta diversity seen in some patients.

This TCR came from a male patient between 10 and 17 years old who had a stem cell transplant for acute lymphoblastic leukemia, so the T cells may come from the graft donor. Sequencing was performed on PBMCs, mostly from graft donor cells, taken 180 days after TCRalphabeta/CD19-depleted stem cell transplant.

The chain's CDR3 is CASSPRQGAYEQYF. CDR3 DNA: TGTGCCAGCTCACCCCGACAGGGGGCCTACGAGCAGTACTTC. V is TRBV18 and J is TRBJ2-7; TRBD1 aligns across 9 bases. V shed 3 bases, J shed 2 bases, and the junction held 2 bases outside the gene matches. Germline CDR1 is KGHSH and CDR2 is LQKENI. The CDR3 totals 14 residues. Full variable domain (remainder filled in from reference TRBV18 and TRBJ2-7): NAGVMQNPRHLVRRRGQEARLRCSPMKGHSHVYWYRQLPEEGLKFMVYLQKENIIDESGMPKERFSAEFPKEGPSILRIQQVVRGDSAAYFCASSPRQGAYEQYFGPGTRLTVT.